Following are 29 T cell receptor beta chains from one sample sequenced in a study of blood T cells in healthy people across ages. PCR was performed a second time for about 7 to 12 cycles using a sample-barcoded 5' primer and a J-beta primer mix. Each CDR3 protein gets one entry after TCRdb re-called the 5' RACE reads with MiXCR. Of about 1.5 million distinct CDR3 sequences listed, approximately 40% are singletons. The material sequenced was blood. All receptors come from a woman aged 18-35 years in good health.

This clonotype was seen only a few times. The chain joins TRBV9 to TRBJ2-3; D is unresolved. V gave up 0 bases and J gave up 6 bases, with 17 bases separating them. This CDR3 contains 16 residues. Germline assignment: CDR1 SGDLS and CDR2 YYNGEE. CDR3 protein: CASSVVSPAVGDTQYF. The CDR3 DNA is TGTGCCAGCAGCGTAGTATCCCCGGCGGTGGGGGATACGCAGTATTTT.

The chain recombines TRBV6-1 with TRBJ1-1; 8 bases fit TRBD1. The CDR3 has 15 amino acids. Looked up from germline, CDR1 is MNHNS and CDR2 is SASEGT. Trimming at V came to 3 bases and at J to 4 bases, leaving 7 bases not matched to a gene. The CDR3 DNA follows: TGTGCCAGCAGTGATAGACAGGGGATGAGCACTGAAGCTTTCTTT. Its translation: CASSDRQGMSTEAFF.

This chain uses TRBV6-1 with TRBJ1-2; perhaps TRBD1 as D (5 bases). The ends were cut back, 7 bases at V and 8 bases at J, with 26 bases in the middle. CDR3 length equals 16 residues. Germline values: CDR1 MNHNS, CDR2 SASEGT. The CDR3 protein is CASTLHPGTFKGGYTF. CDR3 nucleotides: TGTGCCAGCACCCTTCACCCCGGGACGTTCAAGGGAGGCTACACCTTC.

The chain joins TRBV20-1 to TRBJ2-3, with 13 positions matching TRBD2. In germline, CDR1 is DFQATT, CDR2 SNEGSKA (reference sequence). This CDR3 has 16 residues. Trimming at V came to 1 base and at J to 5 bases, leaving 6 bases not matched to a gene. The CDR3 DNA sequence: TGCAGTGCTAGAGGAGGACTAGCGGGGGTGAAAGATACGCAGTATTTT. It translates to CSARGGLAGVKDTQYF.

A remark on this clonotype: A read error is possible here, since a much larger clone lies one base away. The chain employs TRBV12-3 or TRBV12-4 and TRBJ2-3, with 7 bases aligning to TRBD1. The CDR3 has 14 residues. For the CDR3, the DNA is TGTGCCAGCAGTCCCTTAGGGGGCACAGATGCGCAGTATTTT. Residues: CASSPLGGTDAQYF.

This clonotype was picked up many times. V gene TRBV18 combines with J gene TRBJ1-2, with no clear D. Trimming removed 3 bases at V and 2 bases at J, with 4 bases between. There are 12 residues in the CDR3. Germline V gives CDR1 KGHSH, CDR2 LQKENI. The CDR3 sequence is CASSPTNYGYTF. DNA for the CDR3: TGTGCCAGCTCACCGACGAACTATGGCTACACCTTC.

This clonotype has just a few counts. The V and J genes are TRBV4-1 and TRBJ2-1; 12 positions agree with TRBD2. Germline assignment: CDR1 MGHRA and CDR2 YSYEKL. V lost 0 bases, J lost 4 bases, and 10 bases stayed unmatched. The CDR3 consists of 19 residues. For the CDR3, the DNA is TGCGCCAGCAGCCAAGAGGAGACTAGCGGGAGCTTAATATACAATGAGCAGTTCTTC. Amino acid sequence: CASSQEETSGSLIYNEQFF.

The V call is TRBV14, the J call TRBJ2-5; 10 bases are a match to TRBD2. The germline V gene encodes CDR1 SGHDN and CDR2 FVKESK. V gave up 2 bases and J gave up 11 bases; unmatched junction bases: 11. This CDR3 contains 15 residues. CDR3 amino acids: CASSQWTSGYNEQYF. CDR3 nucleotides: TGTGCCAGCAGCCAATGGACTAGCGGATACAATGAGCAGTACTTC. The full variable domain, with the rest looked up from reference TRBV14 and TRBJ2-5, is EAGVTQFPSHSVIEKGQTVTLRCDPISGHDNLYWYRRVMGKEIKFLLHFVKESKQDESGMPNNRFLAERTGGTYSTLKVQPAELEDSGVYFCASSQWTSGYNEQYFGPGTRLLVL.

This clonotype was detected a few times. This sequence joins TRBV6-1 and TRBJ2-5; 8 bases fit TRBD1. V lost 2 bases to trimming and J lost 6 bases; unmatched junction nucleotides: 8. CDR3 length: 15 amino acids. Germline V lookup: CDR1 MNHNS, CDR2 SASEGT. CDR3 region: CASSELGQGKKTQYF. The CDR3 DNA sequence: TGTGCCAGCAGTGAACTCGGACAGGGCAAGAAGACCCAGTACTTC.

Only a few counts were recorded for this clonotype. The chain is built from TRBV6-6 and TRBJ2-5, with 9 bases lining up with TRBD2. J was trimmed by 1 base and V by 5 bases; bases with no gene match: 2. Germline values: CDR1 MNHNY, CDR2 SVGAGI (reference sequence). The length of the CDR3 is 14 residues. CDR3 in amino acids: CASSETSGQETQYF. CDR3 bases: TGTGCCAGCAGTGAGACTAGCGGCCAAGAGACCCAGTACTTC.

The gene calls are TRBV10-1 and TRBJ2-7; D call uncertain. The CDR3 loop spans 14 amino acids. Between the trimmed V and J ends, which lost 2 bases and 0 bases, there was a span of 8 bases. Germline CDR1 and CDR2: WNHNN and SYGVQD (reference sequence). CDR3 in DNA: TGCGCCAGCAGTGAGGGCCGTGCCTCCTACGAGCAGTACTTC. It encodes CASSEGRASYEQYF.

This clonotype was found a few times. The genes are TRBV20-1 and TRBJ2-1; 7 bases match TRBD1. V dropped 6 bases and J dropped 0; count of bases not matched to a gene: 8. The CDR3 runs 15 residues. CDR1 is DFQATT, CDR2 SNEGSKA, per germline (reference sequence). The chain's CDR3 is CSAALQGSSYNEQFF. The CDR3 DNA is TGCAGTGCCGCCTTACAGGGGAGCTCCTACAATGAGCAGTTCTTC.

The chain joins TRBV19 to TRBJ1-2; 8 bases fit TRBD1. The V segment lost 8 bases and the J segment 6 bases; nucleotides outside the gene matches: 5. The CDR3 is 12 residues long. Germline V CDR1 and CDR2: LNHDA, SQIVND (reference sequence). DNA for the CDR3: TGTGCCAGTTTCCTACAGGGGGATGGCTACACCTTC. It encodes CASFLQGDGYTF.

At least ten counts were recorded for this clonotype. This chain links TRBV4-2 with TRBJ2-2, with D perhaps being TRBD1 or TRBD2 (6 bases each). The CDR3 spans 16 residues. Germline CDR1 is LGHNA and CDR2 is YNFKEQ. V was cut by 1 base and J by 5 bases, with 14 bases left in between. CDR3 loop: CASSQAIGGGTGELFF. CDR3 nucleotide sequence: TGTGCCAGCAGCCAAGCAATAGGGGGAGGAACCGGGGAGCTGTTTTTT.

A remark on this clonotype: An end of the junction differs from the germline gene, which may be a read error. The CDR3 nucleotides are TGTGCCACCAGTGAGCGTAGCGGGGGAGCCTACGAGCAGTACTTC. Protein sequence: CATSERSGGAYEQYF. The rearrangement links TRBV10-3 to TRBJ2-5, with 9 bases identical to TRBD2. The J call may not be correct, given that the DNA end is closer to TRBJ2-7. The germline gives CDR1 ENHRY, CDR2 SYGVKD. CDR3 size: 15 residues.

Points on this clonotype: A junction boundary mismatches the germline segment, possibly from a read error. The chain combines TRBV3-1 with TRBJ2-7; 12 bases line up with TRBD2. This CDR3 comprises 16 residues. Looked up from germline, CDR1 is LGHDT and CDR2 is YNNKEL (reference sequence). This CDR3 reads CTSSHGLAGTSYEQYF. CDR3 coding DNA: TGTACCAGCAGCCACGGACTAGCGGGGACCTCCTACGAGCAGTACTTC.

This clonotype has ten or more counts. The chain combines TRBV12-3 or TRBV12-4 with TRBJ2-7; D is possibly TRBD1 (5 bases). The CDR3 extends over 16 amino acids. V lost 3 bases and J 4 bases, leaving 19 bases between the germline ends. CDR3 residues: CASSLQGKVVRYEQYF. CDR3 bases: TGTGCCAGCAGTTTGCAGGGAAAGGTCGTGAGGTACGAGCAGTACTTC.

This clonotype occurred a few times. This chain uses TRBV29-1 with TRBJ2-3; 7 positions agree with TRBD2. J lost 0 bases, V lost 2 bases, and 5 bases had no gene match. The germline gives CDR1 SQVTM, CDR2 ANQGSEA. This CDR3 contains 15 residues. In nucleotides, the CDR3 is TGCAGCGTTGAAAAGACGGGAGGAAGCACAGATACGCAGTATTTT. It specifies CSVEKTGGSTDTQYF.

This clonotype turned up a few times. The CDR3 is CASSLSGIWNEQYF. The CDR3 DNA follows: TGTGCCAGCAGCCTCAGCGGGATTTGGAACGAGCAGTACTTC. V gene TRBV27 combines with J gene TRBJ2-4, with 7 bases aligning to TRBD2. The DNA end is a closer match to TRBJ2-7, so the J assignment may be wrong. Germline loops: CDR1 MNHEY, CDR2 SMNVEV (reference sequence). The CDR3 sequence is 14 residues long.

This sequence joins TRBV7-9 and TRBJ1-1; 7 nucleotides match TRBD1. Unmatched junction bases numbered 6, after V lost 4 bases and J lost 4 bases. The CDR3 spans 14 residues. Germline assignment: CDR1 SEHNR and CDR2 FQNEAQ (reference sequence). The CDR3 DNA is TGTGCCAGCAGCTCAAGACAGGGAGGCACTGAAGCTTTCTTT. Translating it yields CASSSRQGGTEAFF.

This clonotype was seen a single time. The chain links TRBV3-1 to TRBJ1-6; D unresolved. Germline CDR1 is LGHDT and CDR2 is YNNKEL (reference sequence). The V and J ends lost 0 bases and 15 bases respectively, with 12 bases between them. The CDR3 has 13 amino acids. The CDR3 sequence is CASSQESAGGLHF. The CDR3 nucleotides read TGTGCCAGCAGCCAAGAGAGTGCTGGTGGCCTCCACTTT. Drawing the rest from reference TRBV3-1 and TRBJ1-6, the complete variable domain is DTAVSQTPKYLVTQMGNDKSIKCEQNLGHDTMYWYKQDSKKFLKIMFSYNNKELIINETVPNRFSPKSPDKAHLNLHINSLELGDSAVYFCASSQESAGGLHFGNGTRLTVT.

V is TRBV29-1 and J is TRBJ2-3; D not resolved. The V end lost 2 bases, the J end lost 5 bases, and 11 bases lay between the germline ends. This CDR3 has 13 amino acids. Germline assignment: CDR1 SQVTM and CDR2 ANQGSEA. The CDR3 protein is CSVEPIGGDTQYF. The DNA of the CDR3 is TGCAGCGTTGAACCAATTGGTGGAGATACGCAGTATTTT.

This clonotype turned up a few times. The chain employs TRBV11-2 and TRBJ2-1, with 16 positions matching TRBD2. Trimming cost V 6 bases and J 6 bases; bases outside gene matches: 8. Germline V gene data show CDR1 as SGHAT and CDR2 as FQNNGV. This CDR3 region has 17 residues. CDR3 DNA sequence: TGTGCCAGCAGTTATACGGGACTAGCGGGAGGGAGCAATGAGCAGTTCTTC. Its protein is CASSYTGLAGGSNEQFF.

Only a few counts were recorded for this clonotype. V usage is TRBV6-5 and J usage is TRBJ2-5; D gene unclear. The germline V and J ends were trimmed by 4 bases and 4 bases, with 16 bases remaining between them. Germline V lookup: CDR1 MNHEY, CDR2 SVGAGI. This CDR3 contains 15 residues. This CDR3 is CASSLRSSIPETQYF. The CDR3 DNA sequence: TGTGCCAGCAGTTTACGCTCCTCCATCCCAGAGACCCAGTACTTC.

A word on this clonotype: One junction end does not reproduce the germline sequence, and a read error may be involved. This chain's CDR3 is CASSDQGAKTGELFF. CDR3 DNA: TGTGCCAGCAGTGATCAGGGGGCGAAGACCGGGGAGCTGTTTTTT. The chain couples TRBV2 to TRBJ2-2; 8 bases line up with TRBD1. The CDR3 is 15 residues long. Germline CDR1 is SNHLY and CDR2 is FYNNEI.

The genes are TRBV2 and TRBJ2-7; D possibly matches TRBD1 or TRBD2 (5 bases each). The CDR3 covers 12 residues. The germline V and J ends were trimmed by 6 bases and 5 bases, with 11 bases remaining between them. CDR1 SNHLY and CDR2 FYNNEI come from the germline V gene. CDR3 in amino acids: CASRPLGDEQYF. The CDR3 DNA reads TGTGCCAGCAGGCCCCTGGGGGACGAGCAGTACTTC.

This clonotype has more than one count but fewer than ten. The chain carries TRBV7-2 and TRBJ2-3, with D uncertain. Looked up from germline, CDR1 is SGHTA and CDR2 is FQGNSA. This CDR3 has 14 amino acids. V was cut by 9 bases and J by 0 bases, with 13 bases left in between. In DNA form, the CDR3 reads TGTGCCAGTCTACTCGGTACTAGCACAGATACGCAGTATTTT. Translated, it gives CASLLGTSTDTQYF.

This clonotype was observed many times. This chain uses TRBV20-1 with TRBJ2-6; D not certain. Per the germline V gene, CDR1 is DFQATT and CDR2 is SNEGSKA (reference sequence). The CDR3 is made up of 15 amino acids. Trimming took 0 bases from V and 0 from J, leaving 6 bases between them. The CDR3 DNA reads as TGCAGTGCTAGAGACCCTAGCTCTGGGGCCAACGTCCTGACTTTC. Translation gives CSARDPSSGANVLTF.

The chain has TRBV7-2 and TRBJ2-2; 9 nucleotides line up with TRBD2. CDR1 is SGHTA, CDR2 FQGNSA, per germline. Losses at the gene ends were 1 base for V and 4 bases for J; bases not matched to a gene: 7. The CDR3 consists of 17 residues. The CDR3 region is CASSLGAGGPITGELFF. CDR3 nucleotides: TGTGCCAGCAGCTTAGGGGCGGGAGGGCCTATCACCGGGGAGCTGTTTTTT.